One and the same sample provided the 29 T cell receptor beta chains below, sequenced in a study of human T cells and chemical hapten exposure. As for time point: pre-sensitization, week 0. Treatment in this sample: therapeutic diphenylcyclopropenone sensitization with weekly scalp DPC. TCRdb independently ran MiXCR on the RACE reads; one entry per CDR3 protein. The repertoire holds some 59,000 distinct CDR3 sequences, with roughly 10% as singletons. The sequenced sample was whole blood, obtained in connection with sensitization to the hapten diphenylcyclopropenone (DPC). These receptor sequences come from a woman aged 40 to 50 with alopecia areata. Some clones in this sample may be carry-over from other donors' samples.

This clonotype was observed a handful of times. The J gene is TRBJ2-5, the V gene TRBV7-8; D might be TRBD1 or TRBD2, each matching 5 bases. CDR1 is SGHVS, CDR2 FQNEAQ, per germline. The CDR3 length is 13 residues. Between the trimmed V and J ends, which lost 8 bases and 4 bases, there was a span of 14 bases. CDR3 bases: TGTGCCAGCCTCATGGGGGTATCAGAGACCCAGTACTTC. Translating gives CASLMGVSETQYF.

In its sample, this clonotype was seen many times. The chain links TRBV19 to TRBJ2-3, with D unresolved. From germline, CDR1 is LNHDA and CDR2 SQIVND (reference sequence). The V and J ends lost 6 bases and 0 bases respectively, with 7 bases between them. CDR3 length: 13 residues. CDR3 bases: TGTGCCAGTAGGGTGACTAGCACAGATACGCAGTATTTT. Its protein is CASRVTSTDTQYF.

This clonotype was observed at least ten times. The V and J genes are TRBV6-2 or TRBV6-3 and TRBJ2-7; a weak D match, TRBD1 (5 bases). V gave up 5 bases and J gave up 3 bases, with 8 bases separating them. CDR1 is MNHEY and CDR2 is SVGEGT in the germline V gene. The CDR3 consists of 12 residues. CDR3 nucleotides: TGTGCCAGCAGTAACCAGGGCTACGAGCAGTACTTC. Protein sequence: CASSNQGYEQYF.

In its sample, this clonotype was seen many times. The rearrangement uses TRBV7-2 and TRBJ1-4; TRBD1 is a possible D gene (6 bases). Trimming took off 4 bases at V and 7 bases at J, with 16 bases between the two ends. This CDR3 spans 15 amino acids. Germline CDR1 is SGHTA and CDR2 is FQGNSA. The CDR3 sequence is CASSSNQGQGEKLFF. DNA for the CDR3: TGTGCCAGCAGCTCCAATCAGGGGCAGGGTGAAAAACTGTTTTTT.

V gene TRBV7-2 combines with J gene TRBJ2-1; 14 bases align to TRBD2. Germline V gene lookup returns CDR1 SGHTA and CDR2 FQGNSA. CDR3 length equals 15 residues. The junction had 6 bases not matched to a gene; V was cut back by 4 bases and J by 10 bases. For the CDR3, the DNA is TGTGCCAGCAGCTCTACCGGGACTAGCGGGGGCGAGCAGTTCTTC. It translates to CASSSTGTSGGEQFF.

The sample holds many counts of this clonotype. V gene TRBV15 combines with J gene TRBJ1-6; 8 bases are shared with TRBD1. The CDR3 runs to 12 residues. Trimming removed 5 bases from V and 9 bases from J; junction bases left unmatched: 0. Germline loops: CDR1 LNHNV, CDR2 YYDKDF (reference sequence). As DNA, the CDR3 is TGTGCCACCAGCGGACAGGGTTCACCCCTCCACTTT. Translating gives CATSGQGSPLHF.

There are a few counts of this clonotype. The chain recombines TRBV12-5 with TRBJ2-3; 9 nucleotides line up with TRBD2. This CDR3 spans 16 amino acids. V shed 2 bases and J 2 bases; nucleotides not matched to a gene: 5. CDR1 is LGHNT and CDR2 is FRNRAP in the germline V gene. DNA of the CDR3: TGTGCTAGTGGTTTGTTGATAGCGGGGGTCACAGATACGCAGTATTTT. This gives the protein CASGLLIAGVTDTQYF.

Regarding this clonotype: One base away lies a much larger clone, so this may be a sequencing read error. The chain recombines TRBV7-9 with TRBJ1-4; D uncertain. Germline V lookup: CDR1 SEHNR, CDR2 FQNEAQ (reference sequence). The CDR3 sequence is 14 residues long. CDR3 sequence reads: CASSLSRPNEKLLF. The CDR3 DNA is TGTGCCAGCAGCTTATCCAGGCCGAATGAAAAACTGCTTTTT.

V usage is TRBV19 and J usage is TRBJ1-6; TRBD1 is a possible D gene (5 bases). In germline, CDR1 is LNHDA, CDR2 SQIVND (reference sequence). V shed 6 bases and J shed 10 bases, with 10 bases lying between them. The CDR3 sequence is 12 residues long. This chain's CDR3 is CASSGRGSPLHF. In nucleotides, the CDR3 is TGTGCCAGTAGCGGACGGGGCTCACCCCTCCACTTT.

V gene TRBV4-3 combines with J gene TRBJ1-6, with 7 positions matching TRBD1. V shed 0 bases and J 8 bases; nucleotides not matched to a gene: 7. Germline V gives CDR1 LGHNA, CDR2 YSLEER. The CDR3 has 16 residues. The CDR3 protein is CASSQEPRGIDSPLHF. The CDR3 nucleotides are TGCGCCAGCAGCCAAGAGCCCAGGGGGATAGATTCACCCCTCCACTTT.

This clonotype appeared many times. This chain connects TRBV20-1 to TRBJ1-2; TRBD1 might be the D (5 bases). Trimming stripped 1 base from V and 6 bases from J, with 6 bases between. The germline gives CDR1 DFQATT, CDR2 SNEGSKA (reference sequence). The CDR3 sequence is 11 residues long. In DNA, the CDR3 is TGCAGTGCTAGAGGGGGGAATGGCTACACCTTC. Protein: CSARGGNGYTF.

This clonotype was counted only a few times. V is TRBV11-2 and J is TRBJ2-5, with D uncertain. The germline V gene has CDR1 SGHAT and CDR2 FQNNGV. V was cut by 1 base and J by 2 bases, with 11 bases left in between. The CDR3 has 15 residues. The CDR3 here is CASSLGPASQETQYF. The CDR3 bases are TGTGCCAGCAGCTTAGGTCCCGCGTCACAAGAGACCCAGTACTTC.

The chain employs TRBV19 and TRBJ1-1; 9 bases agree with TRBD1. Looked up from germline, CDR1 is LNHDA and CDR2 is SQIVND (reference sequence). The CDR3 loop spans 17 amino acids. The ends lost 6 bases at V and 4 bases at J; junction bases unmatched: 15. This CDR3 reads CASRARDRVFEGTEAFF. CDR3 nucleotide sequence: TGTGCCAGTAGGGCCCGGGACAGGGTCTTTGAGGGCACTGAAGCTTTCTTT. Supplemented by reference TRBV19 and TRBJ1-1, the full variable domain reads DGGITQSPKYLFRKEGQNVTLSCEQNLNHDAMYWYRQDPGQGLRLIYYSQIVNDFQKGDIAEGYSVSREKKESFPLTVTSAQKNPTAFYLCASRARDRVFEGTEAFFGQGTRLTVV.

Many counts were recorded for this clonotype. The J gene is TRBJ1-1, the V gene TRBV3-1; 7 positions match TRBD1. CDR1 LGHDT and CDR2 YNNKEL come from the germline V gene (reference sequence). V shed 3 bases, J shed 10 bases, and the junction held 5 bases outside the gene matches. The length of the CDR3 is 12 residues. This CDR3 is CASSQETGTAFF. For the CDR3, the DNA is TGTGCCAGCAGCCAGGAGACAGGGACAGCTTTCTTT. The complete variable domain, with remaining parts taken from reference TRBV3-1 and TRBJ1-1, reads DTAVSQTPKYLVTQMGNDKSIKCEQNLGHDTMYWYKQDSKKFLKIMFSYNNKELIINETVPNRFSPKSPDKAHLNLHINSLELGDSAVYFCASSQETGTAFFGQGTRLTVV.

The rearrangement links TRBV7-2 to TRBJ2-5; 10 bases are a match to TRBD2. J was trimmed by 6 bases and V by 0 bases; bases with no gene match: 19. Germline-derived CDR1 and CDR2 are SGHTA and FQGNSA. The CDR3 loop spans 20 amino acids. CDR3 nucleotide sequence: TGTGCCAGCAGCTTAGCCGCCGGGGCAGGCAGCGGGGGGGCCTCGAAGACCCAGTACTTC. Encoded protein: CASSLAAGAGSGGASKTQYF.

The table lists this clonotype with a few counts. The rearrangement links TRBV28 to TRBJ1-5; TRBD1 is a possible D gene (5 bases). The V and J ends lost 5 bases and 1 base respectively, with 15 bases between them. CDR1 is MDHEN, CDR2 SYDVKM, per germline. There are 16 residues in the CDR3. CDR3: CASSDLKGASNQPQHF. For the CDR3, the DNA is TGTGCCAGCAGTGATCTTAAAGGGGCCAGCAATCAGCCCCAGCATTTT.

The rearrangement links TRBV6-2 or TRBV6-3 to TRBJ2-3; D not certain. Germline lookup yields CDR1 MNHEY and CDR2 SVGEGT. Trimming shortened V by 4 bases and J by 4 bases, and 12 bases separated the two germline ends. The CDR3 length is 14 residues. DNA for the CDR3: TGTGCCAGCAGTTCAAGGGAAGGGTCAGATACGCAGTATTTT. Protein: CASSSREGSDTQYF.

This clonotype was seen only a few times. The DNA for the CDR3 is TGCAGTGCTAGTGGAATAGGAGGATTCTCCTACAATGAGCAGTTCTTC. Protein product: CSASGIGGFSYNEQFF. V gene TRBV20-1 combines with J gene TRBJ2-1; TRBD2 is a possible D gene (5 bases). V was trimmed by 3 bases and J by 0 bases, leaving 15 bases between them. CDR1 is DFQATT and CDR2 is SNEGSKA in the germline V gene (reference sequence). This CDR3 comprises 16 residues.

There are many counts of this clonotype. This rearrangement joins TRBV10-3 to TRBJ2-7; D unresolved. V shed 5 bases and J shed 3 bases, with 8 bases lying between them. The CDR3 is 12 amino acids. Germline V lookup: CDR1 ENHRY, CDR2 SYGVKD. The CDR3 sequence: CAISPQIYEQYF. The CDR3, as DNA: TGTGCCATCAGTCCTCAAATCTACGAGCAGTACTTC.

This clonotype occurred a few times. The chain is built from TRBV7-6 and TRBJ1-5; D perhaps matches TRBD1 (5 bases). Germline V gene data show CDR1 as SGHVS and CDR2 as FNYEAQ. This CDR3 comprises 14 residues. V was cut by 5 bases and J by 4 bases, with 12 bases left in between. CDR3 sequence: CASSPGRPNQPQHF. As DNA, the CDR3 is TGTGCCAGCAGCCCGGGACGGCCAAATCAGCCCCAGCATTTT.

This clonotype was seen more than once but under ten times. The chain joins TRBV6-2 or TRBV6-3 to TRBJ1-1; a weak D match, TRBD1 (5 bases). V was cut by 5 bases and J by 8 bases, with 15 bases left in between. The CDR3 is made up of 13 amino acids. CDR1 is MNHEY, CDR2 SVGEGT, per germline. CDR3 sequence: CASSLREQSEAFF. CDR3 nucleotide sequence: TGTGCCAGCAGTCTCAGGGAACAGTCCGAAGCTTTCTTT.

The sample holds a few counts of this clonotype. V and J are TRBV2 and TRBJ2-1; 8 positions match TRBD2. Germline V gene data show CDR1 as SNHLY and CDR2 as FYNNEI. The CDR3 has 17 amino acids. J lost 6 bases, V lost 5 bases, and 15 bases had no gene match. The CDR3 loop is CASSRRTSPQGSNEQFF. The CDR3 nucleotides read TGTGCCAGCAGTCGCCGGACTAGCCCTCAGGGGAGCAATGAGCAGTTCTTC.

About this clonotype: This clone may be a read error of a much larger clone one base away. The chain is built from TRBV12-3 or TRBV12-4 and TRBJ1-1; D remains ambiguous. V was pared by 2 bases and J by 5 bases, with 12 bases between. There are 14 residues in the CDR3. CDR3 in amino acids: CASSLLDGWTEAFF. Written as DNA, the CDR3 is TGTGCCAGCAGTTTACTTGACGGTTGGACTGAAGCTTTCTTT.

This clonotype was picked up a small number of times. The gene calls are TRBV28 and TRBJ2-5; the match to TRBD1 covers 9 bases. With 7 bases clipped from V and 3 bases from J, the junction kept 6 bases outside the gene matches. In germline, CDR1 is MDHEN, CDR2 SYDVKM. This CDR3 has 14 amino acids. DNA of the CDR3: TGTGCCAGCACCATGACAGGGGGTGAAGAGACCCAGTACTTC. Translation gives CASTMTGGEETQYF.

There are many counts of this clonotype. The CDR3 sequence is CASSTSSGANVLTF. The CDR3 DNA reads as TGTGCCAGTAGTACAAGCTCTGGGGCCAACGTCCTGACTTTC. The V gene is TRBV19, the J gene TRBJ2-6; D is unresolved. Germline V CDR1 and CDR2: LNHDA, SQIVND (reference sequence). The CDR3 runs to 14 residues. The ends were cut back, 4 bases at V and 0 bases at J, with 4 bases in the middle. Filled out from reference TRBV19 and TRBJ2-6, the complete variable domain reads DGGITQSPKYLFRKEGQNVTLSCEQNLNHDAMYWYRQDPGQGLRLIYYSQIVNDFQKGDIAEGYSVSREKKESFPLTVTSAQKNPTAFYLCASSTSSGANVLTFGAGSRLTVL.

This clonotype turned up a few times. J is TRBJ1-5 and V is TRBV7-2, with TRBD1 as a possible D gene (6 bases). The V gene's germline CDR1 is SGHTA and CDR2 FQGNSA. V was pared by 1 base and J by 2 bases, with 9 bases between. The CDR3 consists of 15 residues. The CDR3 is CASSLDRAGNQPQHF. CDR3 sequence (DNA): TGTGCCAGCAGCTTAGACAGGGCTGGCAATCAGCCCCAGCATTTT.

The chain combines TRBV19 with TRBJ2-1; D perhaps matches TRBD2 (5 bases). V was pared by 8 bases and J by 0 bases, with 17 bases between. The germline CDR1 and CDR2 sequences are LNHDA and SQIVND (reference sequence). The CDR3 sequence is 16 residues long. For the CDR3, the DNA is TGTGCCAGTTTACCCAGCGGCCCTAGCTCCTACAATGAGCAGTTCTTC. Amino acid sequence: CASLPSGPSSYNEQFF.

The rearrangement joins TRBV7-2 to TRBJ2-7; 9 bases are a match to TRBD2. V trimming: 1 base; J trimming: 3 bases; junction bases outside the gene matches: 7. CDR1 SGHTA and CDR2 FQGNSA come from the germline V gene. The CDR3 covers 16 residues. The CDR3 loop is CASSLVASGKLYEQYF. CDR3 nucleotide sequence: TGTGCCAGCAGCTTAGTTGCTAGCGGGAAACTCTACGAGCAGTACTTC. Full variable domain (rest looked up from reference TRBV7-2 and TRBJ2-7): GAGVSQSPSNKVTEKGKDVELRCDPISGHTALYWYRQSLGQGLEFLIYFQGNSAPDKSGLPSDRFSAERTGGSVSTLTIQRTQQEDSAVYLCASSLVASGKLYEQYFGPGTRLTVT.

This clonotype showed up many times. The CDR3 nucleotides are TGTGCCAGCAGTCAGACAGGGGGTGACAATCAGCCCCAGCATTTT. It translates to CASSQTGGDNQPQHF. The chain recombines TRBV7-9 with TRBJ1-5; 9 bases agree with TRBD1. Germline V CDR1 and CDR2: SEHNR, FQNEAQ (reference sequence). The V gene end was trimmed by 6 bases and the J gene end by 3 bases; junction bases not matched to a gene: 6. The CDR3 length is 15 residues.